Shown below are 30 T cell receptor beta chains from a single sample sequenced in a study of blood T cells in healthy people across ages. Primers used in a second PCR of roughly 6 to 11 cycles were a sample-barcoded 5' primer and a J-beta primer mix. TCRdb independently ran MiXCR on the 5' RACE reads; one entry per CDR3 protein. The repertoire holds hundreds of thousands of distinct CDR3 sequences, roughly 50% seen once, with roughly 13% in the top ten. Material for sequencing was blood. Every receptor here comes from a man aged 30 to 45 in good health.

This rearrangement joins TRBV4-3 to TRBJ1-2, with 7 bases aligning to TRBD1. Germline trimming cut 0 bases from V and 5 bases from J; bases unmatched to any gene: 6. The CDR3 contains 15 residues. Germline values: CDR1 LGHNA, CDR2 YSLEER. CDR3 bases: TGCGCCAGCAGCCAAGAGGGCGGGACAGTATATGGCTACACCTTC. Its protein product is CASSQEGGTVYGYTF.

There are a few counts of this clonotype. The rearrangement uses TRBV10-3 and TRBJ1-2; TRBD1 matches at 9 bases. Trimming removed 0 bases from V and 4 bases from J; junction bases left unmatched: 9. This CDR3 contains 17 residues. Germline loops: CDR1 ENHRY, CDR2 SYGVKD. The CDR3 DNA reads as TGTGCCATCAGTGAGTCTCGGACAGGGGACCTAATCTATGGCTACACCTTC. This codes for CAISESRTGDLIYGYTF.

V usage is TRBV24-1 and J usage is TRBJ2-1, with a possible D match to TRBD1 (6 bases). Looked up from germline, CDR1 is KGHDR and CDR2 is SFDVKD. The CDR3 is 14 amino acids. The V end was cut by 0 bases, the J end by 11 bases, with 13 bases between. The CDR3 DNA follows: TGTGCCACCAGTGATTTGCGCACAGGGTATCAGCAGTTCTTC. This gives the protein CATSDLRTGYQQFF.

This clonotype turned up a few times. The chain employs TRBV27 and TRBJ2-4, with 9 bases that match TRBD1. The J call is uncertain, as TRBJ2-7 better fits the DNA end. CDR3 length: 15 amino acids. Germline CDR1 is MNHEY and CDR2 is SMNVEV (reference sequence). CDR3 loop: CASSFSTGTGSEQYF. CDR3 nucleotides: TGTGCCAGCAGTTTTTCGACCGGGACAGGGAGCGAGCAGTACTTC.

This clonotype was seen more than once but under ten times. The chain uses TRBV12-3 or TRBV12-4 and TRBJ2-4; D possibly corresponds to TRBD2 (5 bases). The J call is uncertain, as TRBJ2-7 better fits the DNA end. The CDR3 covers 14 residues. This chain's CDR3 is CASSLSDGTYEQYF. As DNA, the CDR3 is TGTGCCAGCAGTTTATCCGACGGGACCTACGAGCAGTACTTC.

The gene calls are TRBV11-2 and TRBJ2-1; TRBD2 aligns across 7 bases. The CDR3 extends over 15 amino acids. The germline gives CDR1 SGHAT, CDR2 FQNNGV. Trimming removed 6 bases from V and 3 bases from J; junction bases left unmatched: 8. CDR3 in amino acids: CASSSGRGDYNEQFF. In DNA form, the CDR3 reads TGTGCCAGCAGTTCCGGTCGGGGGGACTACAATGAGCAGTTCTTC.

This clonotype was recorded a few times. The J gene is TRBJ2-7, the V gene TRBV4-1; 10 bases line up with TRBD2. V shed 5 bases and J 0 bases; nucleotides not matched to a gene: 7. CDR1 is MGHRA, CDR2 YSYEKL, per germline. The CDR3 covers 16 residues. As DNA, the CDR3 is TGCGCCAGCAGCAGCTATAGCGGGGGGCCCTCCTACGAGCAGTACTTC. It specifies CASSSYSGGPSYEQYF.

Ten or more counts support this clonotype. In DNA form, the CDR3 reads TGTGCCAGCAGCTTAGCCGCGACACGAGAGCAGTTCTTC. This sequence encodes CASSLAATREQFF. The J gene is TRBJ2-1, the V gene TRBV7-2; D unclear. V lost 0 bases and J lost 10, with 10 bases in between. This CDR3 comprises 13 residues. Germline CDR1 SGHTA, CDR2 FQGNSA.

The CDR3 region is CASSMGQGTDEQFF. The CDR3 nucleotides are TGCGCCAGCAGCATGGGACAGGGGACAGATGAGCAGTTCTTC. The chain recombines TRBV5-1 with TRBJ2-1, with 10 bases matching TRBD1. Losses at the gene ends were 4 bases for V and 8 bases for J; bases not matched to a gene: 6. CDR1 and CDR2 (germline): SGHRS, YFSETQ. CDR3 length: 14 residues.

This chain connects TRBV29-1 to TRBJ2-5, with D maybe TRBD1 (5 bases). Trimming cost V 3 bases and J 11 bases, with 22 bases left between them. Germline lookup yields CDR1 SQVTM and CDR2 ANQGSEA. The CDR3 runs 14 residues. This CDR3 is CSVDRGRSRNEQYF. The CDR3 DNA reads as TGCAGCGTTGATAGGGGCAGGTCCCGCAATGAGCAGTACTTC.

This chain uses TRBV29-1 with TRBJ2-7; the D gene is possibly TRBD2 (5 bases). The CDR3 runs to 12 residues. Trimming removed 5 bases at V and 0 bases at J, with 8 bases between. From germline, CDR1 is SQVTM and CDR2 ANQGSEA. CDR3 loop: CSVSEGSYEQYF. In nucleotides, the CDR3 is TGCAGCGTTAGCGAGGGCTCCTACGAGCAGTACTTC.

The CDR3 DNA reads as TGTGCCAGCAGTGCAATGTCCCCTGGAGGCTACACCTTC. This encodes CASSAMSPGGYTF. This sequence joins TRBV12-3 or TRBV12-4 and TRBJ1-2; D is undetermined. V was shortened by 5 bases and J by 8 bases, with 15 bases between the two germline ends. The CDR3 totals 13 residues.

The rearrangement links TRBV24-1 to TRBJ2-5; maybe TRBD2 (5 bases). The J call may be incorrect, as the DNA end agrees better with TRBJ2-7. The CDR3 runs to 15 residues. Per the germline V gene, CDR1 is KGHDR and CDR2 is SFDVKD. The CDR3 protein is CATSDSRSGLSEQYF. CDR3 coding DNA: TGTGCCACCAGTGATTCCAGAAGCGGTCTCTCCGAGCAGTACTTC.

The chain recombines TRBV20-1 with TRBJ2-4; 11 nucleotides agree with TRBD2. The DNA end lines up better with TRBJ2-5; the J call may be wrong. The length of the CDR3 is 20 residues. CDR1 and CDR2 (germline): DFQATT, SNEGSKA (reference sequence). The CDR3 DNA follows: TGCAGTGGAACGAAAAGGGAAGGGACTAGCGGTTTCCCAGGGCAAGAGACCCAGTACTTC. It codes for CSGTKREGTSGFPGQETQYF.

This clonotype was observed at least ten times. The chain has TRBV20-1 and TRBJ2-5; 7 bases align to TRBD2. J was trimmed by 5 bases and V by 0 bases; bases with no gene match: 9. Germline V lookup: CDR1 DFQATT, CDR2 SNEGSKA (reference sequence). The CDR3 runs 15 residues. This CDR3 reads CSARDPRLALETQYF. Written as DNA, the CDR3 is TGCAGTGCTAGAGATCCACGACTAGCTTTGGAGACCCAGTACTTC.

This clonotype was detected many times. The V and J genes are TRBV29-1 and TRBJ1-2; D is unresolved. The CDR3 has 13 amino acids. Germline CDR1 and CDR2: SQVTM and ANQGSEA. V lost 6 bases to trimming and J lost 8 bases, with 19 bases between them. CDR3 in amino acids: CSVDPKQIGGYTF. The CDR3 nucleotides read TGCAGCGTGGACCCAAAACAAATTGGGGGCTACACCTTC.

The sample holds a few counts of this clonotype. The chain is built from TRBV28 and TRBJ1-4; unclear D gene. Germline loops: CDR1 MDHEN, CDR2 SYDVKM. The CDR3 contains 13 residues. V was shortened by 2 bases and J by 5 bases, with 6 bases between the two germline ends. CDR3 nucleotides: TGTGCCAGCAGTTTAATAGTAAATGAAAAACTGTTTTTT. As protein: CASSLIVNEKLFF.

This clonotype was seen once. The rearrangement joins TRBV5-1 to TRBJ1-1, with a tentative D call TRBD1 (6 bases). The CDR3 is 14 amino acids. CDR1 and CDR2 from the germline V gene are SGHRS and YFSETQ. The V and J ends lost 4 bases and 5 bases respectively, with 15 bases between them. The CDR3, as DNA: TGCGCCAGCAGCACCGGAAACAGGGAGACTGAAGCTTTCTTT. The encoded protein is CASSTGNRETEAFF.

This clonotype was detected a few times. This chain uses TRBV29-1 with TRBJ2-6, with D tentatively TRBD1 (6 bases). This CDR3 has 14 residues. V was clipped by 6 bases and J by 0 bases, with 9 bases between them. Germline V gene data show CDR1 as SQVTM and CDR2 as ANQGSEA. The CDR3 DNA sequence: TGCAGCGTCGGACAGCACTCTGGGGCCAACGTCCTGACTTTC. Encoded protein: CSVGQHSGANVLTF.

This clonotype turned up a few times. V usage is TRBV7-2 and J usage is TRBJ2-3, with TRBD2 matching over 9 bases. Trimming cost V 5 bases and J 0 bases; bases outside gene matches: 9. Germline loops: CDR1 SGHTA, CDR2 FQGNSA. The CDR3 has 17 residues. The CDR3 reads CASSLGTSRSSTDTQYF. The CDR3 region has the DNA TGTGCCAGCAGCCTTGGGACTAGCAGATCTAGCACAGATACGCAGTATTTT.

The DNA of the CDR3 is TGTGCCAGCAGCTTAGCGCTCCCGGGTAGGGAGCAGTACTTC. Amino acids: CASSLALPGREQYF. The genes are TRBV7-2 and TRBJ2-7; D gene ambiguous. The V end was cut by 0 bases, the J end by 7 bases, with 13 bases between. The CDR3 extends over 14 amino acids. Germline V CDR1 and CDR2: SGHTA, FQGNSA.

As DNA, the CDR3 is TGTGCCAGCAGCCAAGACACAGCGACTTCCCGCGGGGAGCTGTTTTTT. Protein product: CASSQDTATSRGELFF. The chain has TRBV4-2 and TRBJ2-2; D gene ambiguous. This CDR3 comprises 16 residues. Germline V gives CDR1 LGHNA, CDR2 YNFKEQ. V lost 0 bases, J lost 7 bases, and 15 bases lay in between.

This clonotype was counted between two and nine times. The chain employs TRBV20-1 and TRBJ2-7; possibly TRBD1 for D (7 bases). This CDR3 has 11 residues. Trimming stripped 7 bases from V and 5 bases from J, with 12 bases between. From germline, CDR1 is DFQATT and CDR2 SNEGSKA (reference sequence). CDR3 DNA: TGCAGTGTCAGGGGGGTCGACGAGCAGTACTTC. As protein: CSVRGVDEQYF.

The chain recombines TRBV11-1 with TRBJ2-5, with D tentatively TRBD1 or TRBD2 (5 bases each). The assigned J gene may be wrong: the sequence end matches TRBJ2-7 better. Germline loops: CDR1 SGHAT, CDR2 FQDESV (reference sequence). The CDR3 is 14 amino acids. This CDR3 is CASSPPTEGYEQYF. The CDR3 DNA reads as TGTGCCAGCAGCCCTCCGACAGAGGGGTACGAGCAGTACTTC.

The chain links TRBV2 to TRBJ2-7; unclear D gene. Trimming left V 7 bases short and J 5 bases short, with 12 bases between. CDR1 and CDR2 (germline): SNHLY, FYNNEI. CDR3 length: 12 residues. This CDR3 reads CASISLSNEQYF. The CDR3 DNA reads as TGTGCCAGCATAAGCCTCTCGAACGAGCAGTACTTC.

V and J are TRBV12-3 or TRBV12-4 and TRBJ2-4, with 9 nucleotides matching TRBD2. The DNA end is more similar to TRBJ2-7, so the J call may be wrong. This CDR3 region has 14 residues. CDR3 nucleotide sequence: TGTGCCAGCAGTCCCCAGCGGGGGGCCTACGAGCAGTACTTC. Its translation: CASSPQRGAYEQYF.

V is TRBV9 and J is TRBJ2-1; TRBD2 agrees at 9 bases. CDR1 SGDLS and CDR2 YYNGEE come from the germline V gene. The CDR3 contains 18 residues. J was trimmed by 1 base and V by 0 bases; bases with no gene match: 8. The CDR3 is CASSVAGSGGLSYNEQFF. The DNA of the CDR3 is TGTGCCAGCAGCGTAGCGGGTAGCGGGGGCCTTTCCTACAATGAGCAGTTCTTC.

This chain uses TRBV12-3 or TRBV12-4 with TRBJ1-6; the D is unclear. Trimming removed 3 bases from V and 1 base from J, with 7 bases in between. The CDR3 covers 15 residues. CDR3 coding DNA: TGTGCCAGCAGTTTGTCGGGTTCCTATAATTCACCCCTCCACTTT. It is translated as CASSLSGSYNSPLHF.

This clonotype showed up just a few times. This chain joins TRBV27 and TRBJ2-7, with 8 bases lining up with TRBD1. V lost 0 bases and J lost 3; bases outside the gene matches: 4. Germline CDR1 is MNHEY and CDR2 is SMNVEV (reference sequence). The CDR3 covers 15 residues. In DNA form, the CDR3 reads TGTGCCAGCAGTTTATCGGGGGACAGGCTCTACGAGCAGTACTTC. This codes for CASSLSGDRLYEQYF.

This clonotype was seen many times. The chain employs TRBV6-5 and TRBJ2-1; TRBD2 matches at 13 bases. Trimming removed 2 bases from V and 6 bases from J; junction bases left unmatched: 1. The CDR3 consists of 15 residues. Germline V CDR1 and CDR2: MNHEY, SVGAGI. The CDR3: CASSYTSGGANEQFF. The CDR3 coding sequence is TGTGCCAGCAGTTACACTAGCGGGGGGGCCAATGAGCAGTTCTTC.